A selection of T cell receptor beta chains follows, all from one sample in a study of post-analysis software for immune sequencing data. TCRdb processed the PCR reads anew with MiXCR; each CDR3 protein has one entry. The repertoire holds a few hundred thousand distinct CDR3 sequences, with 30% to 45% as singletons. Sequencing was carried out using blood. Receptors originate from a girl between 10 and 17 years old with multiple sclerosis. CDR3s leave out the opening cysteine and the closing phenylalanine or tryptophan. The order of the fields is CDR3 length, J gene, V gene, CDR3 protein.

13,TRBJ1-2,TRBV28,ASSWVSAGGDGYT
13,TRBJ1-4,TRBV7-9,ASSLVAALNEKLF
11,TRBJ1-4,TRBV20-1,SAGGQGGEKLF
13,TRBJ1-2,TRBV29-1,SARKFGQGAYGYT
13,TRBJ2-1,TRBV12-3/TRBV12-4,ASYSSGERGNEQF
16,TRBJ1-5,TRBV7-6,ASSLTRTGPYSNQPQH
13,TRBJ2-7,TRBV9,ASSVDPAGSYEQY
12,TRBJ2-1,TRBV9,ASSPQGFYNEQF
13,TRBJ2-7,TRBV5-1,ASSLADPAKNIQY
12,TRBJ2-7,TRBV9,ASSVAGTFYEQY
13,TRBJ2-5,TRBV20-1,SASGRRGAQETQY
14,TRBJ2-3,TRBV4-1,ASSLFGGPKGDTQY
13,TRBJ2-1,TRBV12-3/TRBV12-4,ASRQIPAGVNEQF
11,TRBJ2-7,TRBV5-1,ASSSGGAYEQY
15,TRBJ1-4,TRBV28,ASSPLPSTATNEKLF
14,TRBJ2-3,TRBV7-6,ASSLNSGGATDAQY
12,TRBJ2-7,TRBV29-1,SVAPGGGTYEQY
12,TRBJ2-7,TRBV15,ATADRVSSYEQY
14,TRBJ1-4,TRBV7-2,ASSATSGTGWEKLF
12,TRBJ1-3,TRBV12-3/TRBV12-4,ASSGGQPLTGIY
12,.,TRBV7-6,ASSPRQGHYEQY
9,TRBJ1-1,TRBV12-3/TRBV12-4,ASSLADGAF
14,TRBJ2-1,TRBV5-1,ASSLGGQGAINEQF
13,TRBJ2-1,TRBV15,ATSKGQGAANEQF
10,TRBJ1-1,TRBV12-3/TRBV12-4,ASILGYTEAF
13,TRBJ1-5,TRBV2,ASSGGRVSNQPQH
12,TRBJ1-1,TRBV7-2,ASRLSWEVTEAF
12,TRBJ2-6,TRBV12-3/TRBV12-4,ASSSSTGANVLT
12,TRBJ1-2,TRBV9,ASSVGLGSRGYT
11,TRBJ2-7,TRBV29-1,SVGQGGVGGQY
12,TRBJ2-7,TRBV5-1,ASSDRAGAYEQY
15,TRBJ1-1,TRBV7-9,ASSLGGREKLNTEAF
11,TRBJ1-2,TRBV7-2,ASSLGESYGYT
11,TRBJ1-6,TRBV7-9,ASSFRDRGTLH
13,TRBJ1-4,TRBV4-2,ASSFGDRVSEKLF
12,TRBJ2-5,TRBV5-1,ASSPGQVPETQY
11,TRBJ2-3,TRBV7-2,ASSLVGVDTQY
12,TRBJ2-1,TRBV29-1,SVPAGGFYNEQF
11,TRBJ1-2,TRBV9,ASSVASGYGYT
12,TRBJ1-5,TRBV6-6,ASSSYDGHQPQH
12,TRBJ1-5,TRBV12-3/TRBV12-4,ASSLEGGSQPQH
14,TRBJ2-5,TRBV15,ANSRAAPITQETQY
14,TRBJ2-5,TRBV7-6,ASSAPLSGGQETQY
12,TRBJ1-4,TRBV29-1,SAVTGTTNEKLF
13,TRBJ2-1,TRBV5-5,ASSWGPSGYNEQF
13,TRBJ2-1,TRBV7-3,ASSPTGGSYNEQF
11,TRBJ2-1,TRBV9,ASSSRQFNEQF
13,TRBJ1-4,TRBV20-1,SARAPTSWNEKLF
11,TRBJ2-3,TRBV13,ASSSLAGDTQY
10,TRBJ1-5,TRBV7-9,ASSLVNQPQH
17,TRBJ2-1,TRBV7-9,ASSTTASGGLRGESKQF
14,TRBJ1-1,TRBV18,ASSPPGTGGGTEAF
14,TRBJ2-5,TRBV7-2,ASSLEGLALSETQY
13,TRBJ2-7,TRBV12-3/TRBV12-4,ASSSPRGPPYEQY